The 15 T cell receptor beta chains reported below all come from one sample, sequenced in a study of blood T cell repertoires in COVID-19. Generated by immunoSEQ multiplex PCR, the TCRdb table keeps only in-frame clones and is missing some. The sample lists approximately 290,000 clones; 70% to 90% were seen once. Material: PBMCs or T cells enriched from blood (not recorded which). The receptor source for this set is a woman aged 25 to 39 who had recovered from COVID-19.

The chain is built from TRBV2 and TRBJ2-2; D not certain. Germline CDR1 and CDR2: SNHLY and FYNNEI. Deletions cut 7 bases from V and 0 bases from J, with 9 bases between. The CDR3 extends over 14 amino acids. The CDR3 DNA reads TGTGCCAGCATGCAGTTCGCGAACACCGGGGAGCTGTTTTTT. This translates into CASMQFANTGELFF.

This clone was picked up one time. CDR3 DNA: TGTGCCAGTAGTATAGATCCGCTAGATGGCTACACCTTC. It codes for CASSIDPLDGYTF. The genes are TRBV19 and TRBJ1-2; D gene unclear. Trimming cost V 0 bases and J 6 bases, with 8 bases left between them. Looked up from germline, CDR1 is LNHDA and CDR2 is SQIVND (reference sequence). This CDR3 has 13 residues.

The chain links TRBV14 to TRBJ1-2; 8 bases map to TRBD1. The junction had 7 bases not matched to a gene; V was cut back by 1 base and J by 6 bases. Germline loops: CDR1 SGHDN, CDR2 FVKESK. This CDR3 contains 15 residues. The CDR3 DNA sequence: TGTGCCAGCAGCCAAGCCTTACAGGGGGTCAATGGCTACACCTTC. Its translation: CASSQALQGVNGYTF.

The rearrangement joins TRBV30 to TRBJ2-6; 8 bases line up with TRBD1. From germline, CDR1 is GTSNPN and CDR2 SVGIG (reference sequence). The V segment lost 3 bases and the J segment 0 bases; nucleotides outside the gene matches: 19. This CDR3 has 21 residues. The DNA for the CDR3 is TGTGCCTGGAGCGCGACTCGCGTATTTGGACAGGGCCTCTCTGGGGCCAACGTCCTGACTTTC. Its protein product is CAWSATRVFGQGLSGANVLTF.

V and J are TRBV10-3 and TRBJ2-7; possible D gene TRBD1, 6 bases. Germline lookup yields CDR1 ENHRY and CDR2 SYGVKD. Trimming shortened V by 6 bases and J by 0 bases, and 6 bases separated the two germline ends. The CDR3 length is 12 residues. In DNA form, the CDR3 reads TGTGCCATCAGGACAGGCTCCTACGAGCAGTACTTC. Its protein is CAIRTGSYEQYF.

This rearrangement joins TRBV9 to TRBJ1-6; the D is unclear. The V and J ends lost 0 bases and 7 bases respectively, with 8 bases between them. Germline V gene lookup returns CDR1 SGDLS and CDR2 YYNGEE. CDR3 length: 14 amino acids. This CDR3 reads CASSVAPGNSPLHF. Written as DNA, the CDR3 is TGTGCCAGCAGCGTAGCCCCCGGGAATTCACCCCTCCACTTT.

The rearrangement joins TRBV9 to TRBJ2-5, with D possibly matching TRBD2 (6 bases). CDR3 size: 14 residues. Germline lookup yields CDR1 SGDLS and CDR2 YYNGEE. V lost 4 bases and J 1 base, leaving 11 bases between the germline ends. This CDR3 reads CASSRRGSQETQYF. The CDR3, as DNA: TGTGCCAGCAGCCGTCGGGGGTCCCAAGAGACCCAGTACTTC.

This rearrangement joins TRBV10-3 to TRBJ1-2, with D unclear. V lost 6 bases and J 8 bases, leaving 19 bases between the germline ends. The CDR3 is made up of 14 amino acids. Germline values: CDR1 ENHRY, CDR2 SYGVKD. This CDR3 is CAISPRSERGGYTF. CDR3 coding DNA: TGTGCCATCAGCCCTAGATCTGAGCGGGGAGGCTACACCTTC.

The J gene is TRBJ2-7, the V gene TRBV6-6, with D tentatively TRBD2 (7 bases). CDR1 is MNHNY and CDR2 is SVGAGI in the germline V gene (reference sequence). Trimming left V 6 bases short and J 1 base short, with 16 bases between. The CDR3 consists of 15 residues. CDR3 sequence (DNA): TGTGCCAGCAGACCGGCACAGGGAGGGTCCTACGAGCAGTACTTC. The encoded protein is CASRPAQGGSYEQYF.

V is TRBV12-1 and J is TRBJ2-7; no check of the table's D call, TRBD2, against the DNA was made. TRBV12-1 is a listed pseudogene. The CDR3 is 14 amino acids. CDR3 coding DNA: TGTGCCATCGAAACTAGTCTCAGCTCCTACGAGCAGTACTTC. It specifies CAIETSLSSYEQYF.

This clone was observed a handful of times. The chain recombines TRBV2 with TRBJ1-1; D remains ambiguous. The CDR3 has 13 residues. Looked up from germline, CDR1 is SNHLY and CDR2 is FYNNEI. V lost 6 bases and J lost 5, with 13 bases in between. CDR3 in amino acids: CASSASPRTEAFF. The CDR3 DNA reads TGTGCCAGCAGCGCAAGCCCGCGGACTGAAGCTTTCTTT.

The V call is TRBV28, the J call TRBJ2-7, with 7 bases matching TRBD1. CDR3 size: 16 residues. In germline, CDR1 is MDHEN, CDR2 SYDVKM. Trimming cost V 5 bases and J 0 bases; bases outside gene matches: 10. This CDR3 is CASSTPGTGASYEQYF. The CDR3 region has the DNA TGTGCCAGCAGTACCCCCGGCACAGGGGCCTCCTACGAGCAGTACTTC.

This clone was picked up one time. CDR3 region: CASSQNAGGGGYEQYF. The CDR3, as DNA: TGTGCCAGCAGCCAAAATGCGGGGGGAGGAGGGTACGAGCAGTACTTC. The chain recombines TRBV4-2 with TRBJ2-7, with 8 bases fitting TRBD2. Per the germline V gene, CDR1 is LGHNA and CDR2 is YNFKEQ. CDR3 length equals 16 residues. V was pared by 2 bases and J by 4 bases, with 10 bases of the junction left unmatched.

The chain combines TRBV30 with TRBJ1-1; 10 bases line up with TRBD1. Germline assignment: CDR1 GTSNPN and CDR2 SVGIG (reference sequence). The length of the CDR3 is 11 residues. J lost 11 bases, V lost 3 bases, and 3 bases had no gene match. The CDR3 sequence is CAWRRTGGAFF. The CDR3 DNA reads TGTGCCTGGAGGCGGACAGGGGGGGCTTTCTTT.

The genes are TRBV6-5 and TRBJ2-2, with D perhaps matching TRBD2 (6 bases). The CDR3 is made up of 13 amino acids. Deletions cut 7 bases from V and 5 bases from J, with 11 bases between. Germline V gene sequence: CDR1 MNHEY, CDR2 SVGAGI. The chain's CDR3 is CASTRAGTGELFF. The CDR3 region has the DNA TGTGCCAGCACCCGGGCGGGGACCGGGGAGCTGTTTTTT.